This entry concerns a single TCR beta chain. Its antigen is currently not known. Per-nucleotide qualities are absent, and no much larger clonotype sits a single base away. The immunoSEQ Assay, a bias-controlled multiplex PCR, was used to amplify TCRbeta CDR3 regions from genomic DNA. The published analysis was carried out like this. Nucleated cell counts per sample were estimated from amplification of reference gene primers within the assay. To quantify the absolute abundance of each unique TCRbeta CDR3 rearrangement, sequence reads were collapsed and filtered. Productive Simpson clonality was computed per sample as the square root of Simpson's diversity index over productive rearrangements. As stored in TCRdb, this immuneACCESS dataset retains in-frame rearrangements with V and J assigned. A fraction of the clones does not appear; measured against another copy, unresolved V genes explain less than half of the discrepancy, and the remainder lacks a known reason. V, J and clone size derive from that table, while D and trimming were established from the DNA sequence. The sample table records roughly 200,000 clones; about 83% of these occur just once. Together, the top ten hold roughly 1.3% of the sample.

The V end loses 4 bases and the J end loses 12 bases, and a stretch of 16 bases separates them. The germline V gene (reference sequence) provides CDR1 LGHDT and CDR2 YNNKEL. Including cysteine and phenylalanine, the CDR3 has 13 amino acids. The read is trimmed to its CDR3 DNA, 39 bases read in frame from base 1. The data stem from a study of blood T cell repertoires in COVID-19 (dated by TCRdb to the early 2020s). In terms of the full investigation: Collaborator samples came from the United States, Italy and Spain and covered acute and convalescent phases of COVID-19. The prospective study material was composed of cDNA or gDNA derived from T cells, B-cell-depleted T cells, or PBMCs. The dataset comprised deeply sampled blood TCRbeta repertoires from subjects exposed to, actively infected with, or recovered from COVID-19. The repertoires were made available in a free public database intended to serve as a resource for research on the immune response to SARS-CoV-2. The samples were drawn from the first 160 participants of the ongoing ImmuneRACE study and from over 950 subjects provided by 6 global collaborators. The sample metadata nearly always contained a de-identified subject ID, COVID-19 status, age in years and sex. Where HLA class I and class II types were available, the types were taken from metadata supplied by the sample provider, not from assay-based typing. Overall results and qualifications from the work: The quantity of clinical and demographic metadata differed by source and by participant and was supplied without curation.

One collaborating source in Seattle enrolled patients during active infection and followed them longitudinally through the course of disease. Whole blood was collected in K2EDTA tubes by collaborating institutions according to the institutions' own protocols. For TCRbeta analysis, collaborator samples were shipped as frozen whole blood, as isolated PBMCs, or as DNA extracted from either sample type. The specimen was peripheral blood. The chain links TRBV3-1 (or the pseudogene TRBV3-2) with TRBJ2-1, with TRBD2 perhaps the D gene, on 6 matching bases. This receptor was identified in a woman in her 30s with COVID-19, enrolled during active disease. The DNA sequence follows: TGTGCCAGCAGCCCCCCGGGGGAAATCGCGCAGTTCTTC. This yields the protein CASSPPGEIAQFF.